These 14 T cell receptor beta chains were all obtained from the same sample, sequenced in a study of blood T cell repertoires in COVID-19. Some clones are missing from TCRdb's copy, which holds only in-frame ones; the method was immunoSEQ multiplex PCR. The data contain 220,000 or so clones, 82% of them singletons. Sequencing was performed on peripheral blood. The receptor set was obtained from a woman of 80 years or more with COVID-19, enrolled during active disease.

CDR3 bases: TGTGCCAGCAGTGAAACCGACGGGACAGGGACTGGCGAGACCCAGTACTTC. It yields the protein CASSETDGTGTGETQYF. V and J are TRBV6-1 and TRBJ2-5; TRBD1 matches 9 bases. The V gene end was trimmed by 2 bases and the J gene end by 5 bases; junction bases not matched to a gene: 12. The germline V gene has CDR1 MNHNS and CDR2 SASEGT. The CDR3 runs 17 residues.

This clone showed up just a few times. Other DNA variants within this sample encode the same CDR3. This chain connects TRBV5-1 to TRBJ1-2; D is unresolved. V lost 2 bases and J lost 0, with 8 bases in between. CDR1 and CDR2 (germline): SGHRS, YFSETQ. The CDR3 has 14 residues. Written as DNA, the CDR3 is TGCGCCAGCAGCTTACGGGAGGCTAACTATGGCTACACCTTC. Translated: CASSLREANYGYTF.

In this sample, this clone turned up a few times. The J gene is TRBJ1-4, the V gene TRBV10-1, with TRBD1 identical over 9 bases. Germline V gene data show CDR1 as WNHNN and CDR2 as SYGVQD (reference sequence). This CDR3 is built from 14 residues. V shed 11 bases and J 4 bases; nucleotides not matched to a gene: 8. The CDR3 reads CAYMGGQGNEKLFF. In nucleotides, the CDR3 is TGCGCCTACATGGGGGGACAGGGTAATGAAAAACTGTTTTTT.

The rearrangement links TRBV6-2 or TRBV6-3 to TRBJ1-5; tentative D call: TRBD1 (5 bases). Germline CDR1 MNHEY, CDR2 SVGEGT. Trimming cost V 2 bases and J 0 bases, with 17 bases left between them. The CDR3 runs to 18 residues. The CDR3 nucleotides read TGTGCCAGCAGTTACGCCCTAGACAGTCTATATAGCAATCAGCCCCAGCATTTT. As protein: CASSYALDSLYSNQPQHF.

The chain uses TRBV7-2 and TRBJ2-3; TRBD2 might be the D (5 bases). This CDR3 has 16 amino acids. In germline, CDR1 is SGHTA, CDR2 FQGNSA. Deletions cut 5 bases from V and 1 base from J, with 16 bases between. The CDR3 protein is CASSPLVKRRTDTQYF. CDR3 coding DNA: TGTGCCAGCAGCCCCCTCGTTAAGCGGCGCACAGATACGCAGTATTTT.

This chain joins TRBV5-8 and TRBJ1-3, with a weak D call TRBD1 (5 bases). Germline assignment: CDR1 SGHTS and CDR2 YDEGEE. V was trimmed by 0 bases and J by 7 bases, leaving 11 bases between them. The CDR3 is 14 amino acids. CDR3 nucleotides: TGTGCCAGCAGCTTGGTAGACAGTGCGAACACCATATATTTT. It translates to CASSLVDSANTIYF.

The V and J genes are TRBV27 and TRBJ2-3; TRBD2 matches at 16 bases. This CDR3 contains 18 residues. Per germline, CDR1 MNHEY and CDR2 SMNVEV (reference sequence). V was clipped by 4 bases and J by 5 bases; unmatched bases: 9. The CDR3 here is CASSYSGLAGGPVDTQYF. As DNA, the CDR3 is TGTGCCAGCAGTTATTCGGGACTAGCGGGGGGGCCAGTAGATACGCAGTATTTT.

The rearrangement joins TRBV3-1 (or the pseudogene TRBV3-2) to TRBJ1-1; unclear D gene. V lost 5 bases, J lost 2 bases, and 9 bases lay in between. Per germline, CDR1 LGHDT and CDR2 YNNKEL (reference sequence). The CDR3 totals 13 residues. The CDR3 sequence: CASSAQSNTEAFF. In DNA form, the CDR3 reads TGTGCCAGCAGCGCACAGAGCAACACTGAAGCTTTCTTT.

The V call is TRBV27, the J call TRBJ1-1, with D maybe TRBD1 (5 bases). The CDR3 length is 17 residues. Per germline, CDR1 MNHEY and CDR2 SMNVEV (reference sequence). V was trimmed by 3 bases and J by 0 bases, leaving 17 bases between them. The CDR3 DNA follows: TGTGCCAGCAGTTTCACCCAACAGGTAGGAGTGAACACTGAAGCTTTCTTT. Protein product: CASSFTQQVGVNTEAFF.

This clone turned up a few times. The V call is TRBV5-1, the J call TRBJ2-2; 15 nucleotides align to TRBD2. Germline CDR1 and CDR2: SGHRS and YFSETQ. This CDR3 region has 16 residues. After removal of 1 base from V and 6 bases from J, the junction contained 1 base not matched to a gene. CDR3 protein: CASSLRTSGRAGELFF. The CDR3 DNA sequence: TGCGCCAGCAGCTTGAGGACTAGCGGGAGGGCCGGGGAGCTGTTTTTT.

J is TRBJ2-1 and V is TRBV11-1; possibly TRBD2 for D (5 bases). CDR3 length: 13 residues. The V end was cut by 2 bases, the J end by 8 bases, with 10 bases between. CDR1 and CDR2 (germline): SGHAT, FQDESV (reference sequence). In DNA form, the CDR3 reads TGTGCCAGCAGCTTAATGAGGGTCGATGAGCAGTTCTTC. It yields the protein CASSLMRVDEQFF.

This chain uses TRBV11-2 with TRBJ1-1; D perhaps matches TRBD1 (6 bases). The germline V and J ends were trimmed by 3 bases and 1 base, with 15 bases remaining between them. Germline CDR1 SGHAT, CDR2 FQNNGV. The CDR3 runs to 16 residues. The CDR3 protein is CASSFGTPAPNTEAFF. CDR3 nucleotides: TGTGCCAGCAGCTTCGGGACACCGGCCCCGAACACTGAAGCTTTCTTT.

DNA for the CDR3: TGCGCCAGCAGCTTGGTTGTGGGGCTGAACACCGGGGAGCTGTTTTTT. It yields the protein CASSLVVGLNTGELFF. The genes are TRBV5-1 and TRBJ2-2, with D possibly matching TRBD1 (5 bases). CDR1 is SGHRS and CDR2 is YFSETQ in the germline V gene. V shed 0 bases and J shed 1 base, with 10 bases lying between them. This CDR3 has 16 amino acids.

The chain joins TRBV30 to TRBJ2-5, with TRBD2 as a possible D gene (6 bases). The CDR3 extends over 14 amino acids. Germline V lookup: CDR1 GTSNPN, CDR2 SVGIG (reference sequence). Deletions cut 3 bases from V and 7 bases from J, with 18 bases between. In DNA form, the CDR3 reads TGTGCCTGGAGGGGCGGGGATGATTACGGGACCCAGTACTTC. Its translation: CAWRGGDDYGTQYF.